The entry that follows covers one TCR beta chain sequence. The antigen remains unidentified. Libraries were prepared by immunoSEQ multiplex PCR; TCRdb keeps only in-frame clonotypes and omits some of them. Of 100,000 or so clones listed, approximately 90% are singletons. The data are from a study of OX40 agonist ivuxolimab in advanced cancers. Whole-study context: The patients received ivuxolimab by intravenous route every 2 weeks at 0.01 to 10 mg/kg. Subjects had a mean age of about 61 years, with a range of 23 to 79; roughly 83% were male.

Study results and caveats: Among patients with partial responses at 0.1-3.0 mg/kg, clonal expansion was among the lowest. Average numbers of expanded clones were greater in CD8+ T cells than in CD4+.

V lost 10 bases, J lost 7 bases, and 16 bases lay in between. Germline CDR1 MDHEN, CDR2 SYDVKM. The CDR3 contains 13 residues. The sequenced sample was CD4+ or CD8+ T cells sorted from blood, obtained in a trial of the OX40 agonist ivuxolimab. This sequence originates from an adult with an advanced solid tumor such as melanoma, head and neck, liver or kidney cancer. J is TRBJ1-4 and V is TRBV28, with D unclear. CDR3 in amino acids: CATRRGVLEKLFF. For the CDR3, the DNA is TGTGCCACGAGAAGAGGAGTACTTGAAAAACTGTTTTTT.